The 6 T cell receptor beta chains below were found in one sample sequenced in a study of blood T cell repertoires in COVID-19. The assay was immunoSEQ multiplex PCR, and TCRdb's table has in-frame clones only and misses some. Among roughly 460,000 clones listed, approximately 90% were seen once. The sequencing input was peripheral blood. These receptors all stem from a man between 18 and 35 years old with COVID-19, enrolled during active disease.

The rearrangement links TRBV13 to TRBJ2-1, with TRBD2 matching over 15 bases. The CDR3 loop spans 15 amino acids. Unmatched junction bases numbered 5, after V lost 5 bases and J lost 9 bases. The germline V gene has CDR1 PRHDT and CDR2 FYEKMQ (reference sequence). CDR3 DNA: TGTGCCAGCAGCCGCCCGGGACTAGCGGGAGGTGAGCAGTTCTTC. Translating gives CASSRPGLAGGEQFF.

The chain uses TRBV7-9 and TRBJ2-5; TRBD2 matches at 7 bases. The CDR3 loop spans 14 amino acids. V lost 1 base to trimming and J lost 5 bases; unmatched junction nucleotides: 4. Germline V gives CDR1 SEHNR, CDR2 FQNEAQ (reference sequence). CDR3 region: CASSLGTSGETQYF. CDR3 nucleotide sequence: TGTGCCAGCAGCTTAGGGACTAGTGGGGAGACCCAGTACTTC.

The chain is built from TRBV10-3 and TRBJ2-1, with TRBD2 as a possible D gene (6 bases). Germline V gene lookup returns CDR1 ENHRY and CDR2 SYGVKD. Trimming took off 5 bases at V and 7 bases at J, with 15 bases between the two ends. This CDR3 contains 14 residues. CDR3 nucleotide sequence: TGTGCCATCAGTCAAACGGGAGAAGGGAATGAGCAGTTCTTC. It is translated as CAISQTGEGNEQFF.

Turning to this clone: A read error may produce the germline difference seen at one junction end. The chain is built from TRBV11-2 and TRBJ1-4; TRBD1 matches 7 bases. Germline values: CDR1 SGHAT, CDR2 FQNNGV. The CDR3 extends over 11 amino acids. The CDR3: CASSAGQPPRF. The CDR3 nucleotides are TGTGCCAGCAGCGCGGGACAGCCGCCACGATTT.

This rearrangement joins TRBV7-9 to TRBJ2-3, with a possible D match to TRBD2 (6 bases). Trimming removed 5 bases from V and 3 bases from J, with 9 bases in between. CDR3 length equals 13 residues. In germline, CDR1 is SEHNR, CDR2 FQNEAQ (reference sequence). The DNA for the CDR3 is TGTGCCAGCAGCCAGGGACTGACAGATACGCAGTATTTT. As protein: CASSQGLTDTQYF.

V and J are TRBV19 and TRBJ2-2, with 9 bases lining up with TRBD2. The CDR3 sequence is 13 residues long. The junction had 2 bases not matched to a gene; V was cut back by 3 bases and J by 9 bases. Germline V gene sequence: CDR1 LNHDA, CDR2 SQIVND (reference sequence). The CDR3 DNA is TGTGCCAGTAGTATCGGGACTAGCCGGGAGCTGTTTTTT. This gives the protein CASSIGTSRELFF.